A selection of T cell receptor beta chains follows, all from one sample in a study of Ad26.COV2.S vaccination and SARS-CoV-2 variants. Only in-frame clones appear in the TCRdb table, and some are missing; sequencing was by immunoSEQ multiplex PCR. The sample consists of about 680,000 clones, 70% to 90% of them appearing once. Here the sequenced sample was peripheral blood, taken in a trial of Ad26.COV2.S vaccine versus placebo. These receptors all come from a person between 18 and 65 years old who received the Ad26.COV2.S COVID-19 vaccine or a placebo. Both conserved end residues are part of each CDR3. Fields, in order: clone size, D gene, CDR3 length, V gene, J gene, CDR3 DNA, CDR3 protein. The D gene is left open where the match is weak. Clone sizes are given selectively: once, few, many, or a class where the clone is expanded.

NA	TRBD1	15	TRBV5-4	TRBJ1-1	TGTGCCAGCAGCACCCCCGGGGGACAGGGCGGTGAAGCTTTCTTT	CASSTPGGQGGEAFF
once	NA	12	TRBV9	TRBJ1-2	TGTGCCAGCTCCGAAGGGAACTATGGCTACACCTTC	CASSEGNYGYTF
NA	NA	16	TRBV5-6	TRBJ2-3	TGTGCCAGCAGCTTGGGATCGGCAGGTAGGACAGATACGCAGTATTTT	CASSLGSAGRTDTQYF
NA	NA	16	TRBV27	TRBJ1-6	TGTGCCAGCAGTTTTCTTCAGGGCAGCTTCTTGTCCACCCTCCACTTT	CASSFLQGSFLSTLHF
NA	NA	16	TRBV6-1	TRBJ1-5	TGTGCCAGCAGTGAAAGGTGGGGAGGGAGCAATCAGCCCCAGCATTTT	CASSERWGGSNQPQHF
NA	NA	16	TRBV18	TRBJ1-5	TGTGCCAGCTCACCACTGGGACAAATGGGCAATCAGCCCCAGCATTTT	CASSPLGQMGNQPQHF
once	NA	16	TRBV6-5	TRBJ1-2	TGTGCCAGCAGTTACGGCCCTCCGGGCCCAAGGGGAGGCTACACCTTC	CASSYGPPGPRGGYTF
NA	TRBD1	13	TRBV7-9	TRBJ1-2	TGTGCCAGCAGCTTCGGGGGACAGCCTGGCTACACCTTC	CASSFGGQPGYTF
NA	TRBD2	16	TRBV11-3	TRBJ2-1	TGTGCCAGCAGCCACTCCGGGACTAGCGGGGACAATGAGCAGTTCTTC	CASSHSGTSGDNEQFF
NA	NA	13	TRBV30	TRBJ1-6	TGTGCCTTCTCCGGGACCGAGTGGTCACCCCTCCACTTT	CAFSGTEWSPLHF